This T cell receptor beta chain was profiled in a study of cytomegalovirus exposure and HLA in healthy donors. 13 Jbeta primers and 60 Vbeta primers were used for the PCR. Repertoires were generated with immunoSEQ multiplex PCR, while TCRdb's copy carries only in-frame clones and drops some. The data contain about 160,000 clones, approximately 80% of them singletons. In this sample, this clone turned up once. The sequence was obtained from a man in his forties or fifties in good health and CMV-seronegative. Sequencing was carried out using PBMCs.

CDR3 sequence: CASRTQATYEQYF. The CDR3 nucleotides read TGTGCCAGCAGGACCCAGGCAACCTACGAGCAGTACTTC. This chain joins TRBV6-1 and TRBJ2-7; D uncertain. This CDR3 contains 13 residues. CDR1 is MNHNS, CDR2 SASEGT, per germline. V was trimmed by 6 bases and J by 2 bases, leaving 11 bases between them.